This paragraph reports one T cell receptor beta chain. The data originate from a study of control samples from healthy donors and cancer patients. The CDR3 runs to 14 residues. V shed 10 bases and J shed 7 bases, with 17 bases lying between them. Germline V gene sequence: CDR1 LNHDA, CDR2 SQIVND (reference sequence). TCRdb keeps only in-frame clones here, not all; method: immunoSEQ multiplex PCR. Seen here are some 110,000 clones, about 94% observed once, and the top ten hold about 2.8%. This receptor was identified in a young man in good health. V and J are TRBV19 and TRBJ1-6, with a tentative D call TRBD1 (6 bases). The sequencing input was blood. CDR3: CATRGETTNSPLHF. CDR3 nucleotide sequence: TGTGCCACTAGGGGGGAAACTACGAATTCACCCCTCCACTTT.